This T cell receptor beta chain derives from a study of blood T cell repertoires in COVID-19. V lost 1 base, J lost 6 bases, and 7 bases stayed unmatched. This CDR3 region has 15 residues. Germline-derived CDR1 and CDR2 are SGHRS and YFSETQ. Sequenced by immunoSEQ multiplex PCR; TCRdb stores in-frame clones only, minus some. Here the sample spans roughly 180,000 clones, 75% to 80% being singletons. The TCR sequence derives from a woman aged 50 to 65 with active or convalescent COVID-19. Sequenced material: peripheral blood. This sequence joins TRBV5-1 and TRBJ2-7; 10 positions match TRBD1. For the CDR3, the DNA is TGCGCCAGCAGCTTGAGTGGGACAGGGGTGGGCGAGCAGTACTTC. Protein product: CASSLSGTGVGEQYF.